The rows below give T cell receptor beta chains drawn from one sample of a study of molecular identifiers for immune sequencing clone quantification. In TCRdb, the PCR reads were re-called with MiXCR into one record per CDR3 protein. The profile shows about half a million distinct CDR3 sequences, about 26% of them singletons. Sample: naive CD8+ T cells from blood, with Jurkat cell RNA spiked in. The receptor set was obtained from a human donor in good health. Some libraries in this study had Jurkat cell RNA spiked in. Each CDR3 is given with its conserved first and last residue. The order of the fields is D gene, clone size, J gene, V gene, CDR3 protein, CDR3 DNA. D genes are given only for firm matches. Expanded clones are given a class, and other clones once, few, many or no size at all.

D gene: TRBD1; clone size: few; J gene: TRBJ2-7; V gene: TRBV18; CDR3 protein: CASSLSGQSSYEQYF; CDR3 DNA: TGTGCCAGCTCACTATCGGGACAGAGCTCCTACGAGCAGTACTTC
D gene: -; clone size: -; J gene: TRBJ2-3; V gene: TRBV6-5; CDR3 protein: CASSYTNTGTQYF; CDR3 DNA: TGTGCCAGCAGTTACACCAACACAGGTACGCAGTATTTT
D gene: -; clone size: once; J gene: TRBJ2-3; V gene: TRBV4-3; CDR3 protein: CASSQDWSTAGHLADTQYF; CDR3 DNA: TGCGCCAGCAGCCAAGATTGGAGTACTGCGGGACATCTCGCAGATACGCAGTATTTT
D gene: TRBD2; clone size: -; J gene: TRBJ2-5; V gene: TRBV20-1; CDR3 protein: CSARDLGVTSGRDEETQYF; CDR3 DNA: TGCAGTGCTAGAGATCTGGGGGTAACTAGCGGGAGGGACGAAGAGACCCAGTACTTC
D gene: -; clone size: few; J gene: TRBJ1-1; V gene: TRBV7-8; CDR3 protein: CASSLWGSSTEAFF; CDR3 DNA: TGTGCCAGCAGCTTATGGGGAAGCAGCACTGAAGCTTTCTTT
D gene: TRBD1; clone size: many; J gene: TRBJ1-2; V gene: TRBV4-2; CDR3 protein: CASSQRTGQGVIPTF; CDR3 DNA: TGTGCCAGCAGCCAACGTACGGGACAGGGAGTGATACCCACCTTC
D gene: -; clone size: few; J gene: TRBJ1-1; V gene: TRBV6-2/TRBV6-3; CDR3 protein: CASSYGAATEAFF; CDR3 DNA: TGTGCCAGCAGTTACGGGGCCGCCACTGAAGCTTTCTTT
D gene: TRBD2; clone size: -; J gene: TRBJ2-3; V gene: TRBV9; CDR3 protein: CASSGGLAGVTDTQYF; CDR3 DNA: TGTGCCAGCAGCGGCGGACTAGCGGGGGTCACAGATACGCAGTATTTT
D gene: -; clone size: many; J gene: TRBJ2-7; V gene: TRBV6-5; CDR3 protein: CASGTGLLSYEQYF; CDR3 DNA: TGTGCCAGCGGCACCGGACTCCTATCCTACGAGCAGTACTTC
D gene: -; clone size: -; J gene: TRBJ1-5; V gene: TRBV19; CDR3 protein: CASSFGGRSNQPQHF; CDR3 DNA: TGTGCCAGTAGTTTTGGGGGCAGGAGCAATCAGCCCCAGCATTTT
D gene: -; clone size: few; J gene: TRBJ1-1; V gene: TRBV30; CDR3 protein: CAWSVQGDEAFF; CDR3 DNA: TGTGCCTGGAGTGTACAAGGGGATGAAGCTTTCTTT
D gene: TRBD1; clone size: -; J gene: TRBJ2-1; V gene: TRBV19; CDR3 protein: CASSLGQGAFNEQFF; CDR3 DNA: TGTGCCAGTAGTCTCGGACAGGGGGCTTTCAATGAGCAGTTCTTC
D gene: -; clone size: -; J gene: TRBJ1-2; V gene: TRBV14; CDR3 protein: CASSQDGTPELNYGYTF; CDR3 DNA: TGTGCCAGCAGCCAAGATGGAACTCCCGAACTAAACTATGGCTACACCTTC
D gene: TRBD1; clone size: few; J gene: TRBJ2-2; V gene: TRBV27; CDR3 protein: CASSLGQGGAGELFF; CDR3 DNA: TGTGCCAGCAGTTTGGGACAGGGAGGGGCCGGGGAGCTGTTTTTT
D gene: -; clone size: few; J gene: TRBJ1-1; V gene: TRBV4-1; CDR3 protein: CASSLLGHTEAFF; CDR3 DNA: TGCGCCAGCAGCCTACTCGGGCACACTGAAGCTTTCTTT
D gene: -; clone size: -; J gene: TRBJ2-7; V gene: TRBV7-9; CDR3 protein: CASSLEAATYEQYF; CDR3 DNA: TGTGCCAGCAGCTTAGAAGCAGCTACCTACGAGCAGTACTTC
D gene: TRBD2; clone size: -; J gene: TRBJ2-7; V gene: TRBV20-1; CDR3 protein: CSARETSSGSTYEQYF; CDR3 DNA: TGCAGTGCTAGAGAGACCAGTAGCGGGAGCACCTACGAGCAGTACTTC
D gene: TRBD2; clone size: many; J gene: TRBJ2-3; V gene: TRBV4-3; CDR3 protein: CASSQDRASGVSTDTQYF; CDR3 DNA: TGCGCCAGCAGCCAAGACAGGGCTAGCGGGGTTAGCACAGATACGCAGTATTTT
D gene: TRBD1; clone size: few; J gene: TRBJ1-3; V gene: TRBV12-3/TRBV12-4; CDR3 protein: CASSPPTGEDTIYF; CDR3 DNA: TGTGCCAGCAGCCCTCCGACAGGGGAGGACACCATATATTTT
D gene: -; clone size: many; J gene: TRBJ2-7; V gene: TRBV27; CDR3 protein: CASSLGDEQYF; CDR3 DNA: TGTGCCAGCAGCTTGGGCGACGAGCAGTACTTC
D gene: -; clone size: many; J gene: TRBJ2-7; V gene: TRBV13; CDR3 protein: CASSLGPSKGYEQYF; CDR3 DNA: TGTGCCAGCAGCTTGGGGCCCTCAAAAGGCTACGAGCAGTACTTC
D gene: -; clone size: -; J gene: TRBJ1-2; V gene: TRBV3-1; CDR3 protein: CASSLDFVYTF; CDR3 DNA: TGTGCCAGCAGCCTGGATTTCGTCTACACCTTC
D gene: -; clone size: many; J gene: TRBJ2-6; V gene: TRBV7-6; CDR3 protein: CASSLAHTGANVLTF; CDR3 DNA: TGTGCCAGCAGCTTAGCTCACACTGGGGCCAACGTCCTGACTTTC
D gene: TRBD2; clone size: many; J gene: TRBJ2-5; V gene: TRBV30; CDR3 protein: CAWTRTSGLQETQYF; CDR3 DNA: TGTGCCTGGACCAGGACTAGCGGACTTCAAGAGACCCAGTACTTC
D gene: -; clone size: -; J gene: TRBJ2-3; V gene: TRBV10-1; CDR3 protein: CASSDGGATDTQYF; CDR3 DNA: TGCGCCAGCAGTGATGGGGGTGCCACAGATACGCAGTATTTT
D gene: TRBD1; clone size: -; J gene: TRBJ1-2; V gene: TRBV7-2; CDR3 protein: CASSLVLDRGFDGYTF; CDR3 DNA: TGTGCCAGCAGCTTGGTCCTGGACAGGGGGTTTGATGGCTACACCTTC
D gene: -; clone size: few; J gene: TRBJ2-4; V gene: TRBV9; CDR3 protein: CASSGQKNIQYF; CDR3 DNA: TGTGCCAGCAGCGGACAGAAAAACATTCAGTACTTC
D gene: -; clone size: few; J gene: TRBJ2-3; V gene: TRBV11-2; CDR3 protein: CASSFGANTQYF; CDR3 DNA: TGTGCCAGCAGCTTTGGAGCGAATACGCAGTATTTT
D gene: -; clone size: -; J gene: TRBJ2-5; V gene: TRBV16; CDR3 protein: CASSQSVIQETQYF; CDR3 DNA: TGTGCCAGCAGCCAATCGGTCATTCAAGAGACCCAGTACTTC
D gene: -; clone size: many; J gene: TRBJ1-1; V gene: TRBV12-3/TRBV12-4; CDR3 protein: CASSLPDMNTEAFF; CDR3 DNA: TGTGCCAGCAGTTTGCCGGATATGAACACTGAAGCTTTCTTT
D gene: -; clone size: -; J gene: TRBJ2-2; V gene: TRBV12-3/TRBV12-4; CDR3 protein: CASSVRDANTGELFF; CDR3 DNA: TGTGCCAGCAGTGTCCGGGACGCGAACACCGGGGAGCTGTTTTTT
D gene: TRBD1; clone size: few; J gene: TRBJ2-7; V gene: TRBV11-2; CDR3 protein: CASSSRQGAYSYYYEQYF; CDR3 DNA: TGTGCCAGCAGCTCCCGACAGGGGGCGTATAGCTACTACTACGAGCAGTACTTC
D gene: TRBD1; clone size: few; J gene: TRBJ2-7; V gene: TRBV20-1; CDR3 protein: CSARDTEGQVLWEQYF; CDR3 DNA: TGCAGTGCTAGAGATACGGAGGGACAGGTACTTTGGGAGCAGTACTTC
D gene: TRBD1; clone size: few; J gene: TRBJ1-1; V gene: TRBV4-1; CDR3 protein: CASSLQGAWTMNTEAFF; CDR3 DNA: TGCGCCAGCAGCCTTCAGGGGGCCTGGACTATGAACACTGAAGCTTTCTTT
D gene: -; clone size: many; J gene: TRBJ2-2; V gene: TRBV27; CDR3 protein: CASSLLGGELFF; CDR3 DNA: TGTGCCAGCAGTTTATTGGGCGGGGAGCTGTTTTTT
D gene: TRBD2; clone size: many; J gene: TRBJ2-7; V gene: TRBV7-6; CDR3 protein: CASSHRTGGIEQYF; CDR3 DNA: TGTGCCAGCAGCCATAGGACCGGGGGGATCGAGCAGTACTTC
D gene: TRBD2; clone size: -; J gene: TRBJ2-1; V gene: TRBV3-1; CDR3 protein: CASSQASGGSYNEQFF; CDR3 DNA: TGTGCCAGCAGCCAAGCTAGCGGGGGTAGTTACAATGAGCAGTTCTTC
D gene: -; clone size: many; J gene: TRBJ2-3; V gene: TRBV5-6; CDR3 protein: CASSFWGSPSDTQYF; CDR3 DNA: TGTGCCAGCAGCTTTTGGGGGAGCCCGTCGGATACGCAGTATTTT
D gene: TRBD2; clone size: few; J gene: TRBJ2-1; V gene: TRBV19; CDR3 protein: CASSAASGSTSYNEQFF; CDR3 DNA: TGTGCCAGTAGTGCAGCTAGCGGGTCGACTTCCTACAATGAGCAGTTCTTC
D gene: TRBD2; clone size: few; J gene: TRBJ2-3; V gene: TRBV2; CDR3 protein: CASSENAGVSDTQYF; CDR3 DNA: TGTGCCAGCAGTGAAAATGCGGGGGTTTCAGATACGCAGTATTTT
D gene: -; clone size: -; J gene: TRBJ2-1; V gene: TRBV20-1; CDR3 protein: CSARPLGAYNEQFF; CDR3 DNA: TGCAGTGCCAGGCCCCTGGGGGCATACAATGAGCAGTTCTTC
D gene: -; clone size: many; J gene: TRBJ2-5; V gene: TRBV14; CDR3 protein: CASSPMDREETQYF; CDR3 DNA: TGTGCCAGCAGCCCAATGGACAGAGAAGAGACCCAGTACTTC
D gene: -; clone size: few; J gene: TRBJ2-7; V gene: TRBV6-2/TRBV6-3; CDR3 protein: CASSYEHTYEQYF; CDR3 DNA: TGTGCCAGCAGTTACGAACACACCTACGAGCAGTACTTC
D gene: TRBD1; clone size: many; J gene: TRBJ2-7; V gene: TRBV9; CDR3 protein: CASSASGQTYEQYF; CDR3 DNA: TGTGCCAGCAGCGCATCGGGACAGACCTACGAGCAGTACTTC